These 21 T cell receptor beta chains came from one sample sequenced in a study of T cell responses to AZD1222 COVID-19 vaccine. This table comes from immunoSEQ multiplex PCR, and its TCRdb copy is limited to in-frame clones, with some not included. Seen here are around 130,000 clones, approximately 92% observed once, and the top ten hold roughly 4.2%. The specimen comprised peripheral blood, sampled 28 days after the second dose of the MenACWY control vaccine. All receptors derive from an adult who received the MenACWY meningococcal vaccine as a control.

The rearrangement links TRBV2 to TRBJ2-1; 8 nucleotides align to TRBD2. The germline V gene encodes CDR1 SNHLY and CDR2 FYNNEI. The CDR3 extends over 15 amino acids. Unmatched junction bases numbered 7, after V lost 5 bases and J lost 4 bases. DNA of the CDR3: TGTGCCAGCAGTTCGGGACTAGTCGGGTACAATGAGCAGTTCTTC. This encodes CASSSGLVGYNEQFF.

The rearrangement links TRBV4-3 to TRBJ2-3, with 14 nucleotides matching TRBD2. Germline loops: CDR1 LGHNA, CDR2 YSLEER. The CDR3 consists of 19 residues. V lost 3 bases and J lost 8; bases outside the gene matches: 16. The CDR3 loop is CASSQTGLAGEPHLGTQYF. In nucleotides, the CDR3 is TGCGCCAGCAGCCAGACGGGACTAGCGGGGGAACCCCACCTGGGTACGCAGTATTTT.

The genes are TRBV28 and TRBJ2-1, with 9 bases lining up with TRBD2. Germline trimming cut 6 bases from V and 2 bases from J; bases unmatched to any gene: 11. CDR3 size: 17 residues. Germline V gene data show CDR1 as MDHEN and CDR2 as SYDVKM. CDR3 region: CASSQPVAGATYNEQFF. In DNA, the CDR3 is TGTGCCAGCAGCCAGCCCGTAGCGGGGGCCACCTACAATGAGCAGTTCTTC.

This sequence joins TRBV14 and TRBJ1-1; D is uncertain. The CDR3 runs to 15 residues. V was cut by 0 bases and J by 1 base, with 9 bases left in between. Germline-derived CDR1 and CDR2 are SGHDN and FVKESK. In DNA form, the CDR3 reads TGTGCCAGCAGCCAAGATTGGCAAGGGAACACTGAAGCTTTCTTT. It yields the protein CASSQDWQGNTEAFF.

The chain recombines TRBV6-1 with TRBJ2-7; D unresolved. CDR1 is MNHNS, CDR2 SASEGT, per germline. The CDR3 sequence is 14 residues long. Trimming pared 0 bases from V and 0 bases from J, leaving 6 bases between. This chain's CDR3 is CASSEAAPSYEQYV. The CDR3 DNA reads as TGTGCCAGCAGTGAAGCTGCGCCCTCCTACGAGCAGTACGTC.

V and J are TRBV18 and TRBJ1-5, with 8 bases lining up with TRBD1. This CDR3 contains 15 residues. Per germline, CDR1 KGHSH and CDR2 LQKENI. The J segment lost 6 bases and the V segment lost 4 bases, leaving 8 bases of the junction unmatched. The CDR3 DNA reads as TGTGCCAGCTCACGCGCAGGGGGCGCAGGTCAGCCCCAGCATTTT. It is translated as CASSRAGGAGQPQHF.

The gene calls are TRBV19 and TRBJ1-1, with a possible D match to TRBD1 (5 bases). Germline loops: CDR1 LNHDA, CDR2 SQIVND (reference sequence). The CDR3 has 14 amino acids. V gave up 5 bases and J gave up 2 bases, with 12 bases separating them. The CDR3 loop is CASSSRGINTEAFF. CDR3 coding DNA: TGTGCCAGTAGTTCCCGGGGGATTAACACTGAAGCTTTCTTT.

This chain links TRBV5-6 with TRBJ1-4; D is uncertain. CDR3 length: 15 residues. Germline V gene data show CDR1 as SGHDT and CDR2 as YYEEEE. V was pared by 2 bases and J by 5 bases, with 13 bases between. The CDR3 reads CASSFDAGLNEKLFF. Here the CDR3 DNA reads TGTGCCAGCAGCTTCGACGCGGGCTTAAATGAAAAACTGTTTTTT.

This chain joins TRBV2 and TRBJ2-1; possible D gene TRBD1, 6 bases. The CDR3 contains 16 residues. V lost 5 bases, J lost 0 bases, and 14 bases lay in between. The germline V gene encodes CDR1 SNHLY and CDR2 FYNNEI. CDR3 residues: CASSLQGGGSYNEQFF. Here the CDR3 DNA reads TGTGCCAGCAGTTTACAGGGCGGTGGCTCCTACAATGAGCAGTTCTTC.

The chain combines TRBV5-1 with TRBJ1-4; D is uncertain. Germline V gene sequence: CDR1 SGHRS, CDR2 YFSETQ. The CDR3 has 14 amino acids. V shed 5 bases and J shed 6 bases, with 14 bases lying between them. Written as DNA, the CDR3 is TGCGCCAGCAGTACTCCGAACGCTGATGAAAAACTGTTTTTT. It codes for CASSTPNADEKLFF.

As DNA, the CDR3 is TGTGCCAGCAGTGTGTTGGGGCCAAATCAGCCCCAGCATTTT. The encoded protein is CASSVLGPNQPQHF. The V gene is TRBV2, the J gene TRBJ1-5; D may be TRBD1 (5 bases). The germline V and J ends were trimmed by 4 bases and 4 bases, with 11 bases remaining between them. The CDR3 is 14 residues long. Germline V gene lookup returns CDR1 SNHLY and CDR2 FYNNEI.

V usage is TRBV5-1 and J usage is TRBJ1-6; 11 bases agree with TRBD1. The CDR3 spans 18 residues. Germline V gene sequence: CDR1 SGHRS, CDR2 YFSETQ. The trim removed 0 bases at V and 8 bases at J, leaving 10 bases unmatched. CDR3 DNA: TGCGCCAGCAGCTTGGCCTTGGTGGACAGGGGGCTTGATTCACCCCTCCACTTT. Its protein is CASSLALVDRGLDSPLHF.

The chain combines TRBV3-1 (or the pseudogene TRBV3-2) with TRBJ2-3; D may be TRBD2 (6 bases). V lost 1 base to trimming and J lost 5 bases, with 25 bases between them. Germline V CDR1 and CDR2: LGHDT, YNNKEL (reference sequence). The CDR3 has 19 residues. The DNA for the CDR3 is TGTGCCAGCAGCCAAGTCGGAGGTGGAACTAGCCGTAGAAGAGATACGCAGTATTTT. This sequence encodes CASSQVGGGTSRRRDTQYF.

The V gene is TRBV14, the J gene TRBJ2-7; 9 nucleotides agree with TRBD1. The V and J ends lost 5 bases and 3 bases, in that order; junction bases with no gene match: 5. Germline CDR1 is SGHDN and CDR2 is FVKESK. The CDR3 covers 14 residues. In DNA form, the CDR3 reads TGTGCCAGCAGCGAGGGACAGGGCTTCTACGAGCAGTACTTC. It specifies CASSEGQGFYEQYF.

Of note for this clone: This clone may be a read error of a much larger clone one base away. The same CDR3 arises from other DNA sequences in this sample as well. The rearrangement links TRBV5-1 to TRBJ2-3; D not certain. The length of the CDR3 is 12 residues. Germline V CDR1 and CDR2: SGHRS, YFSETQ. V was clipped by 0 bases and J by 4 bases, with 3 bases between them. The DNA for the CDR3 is TGCGCCAGCAGCTTGGAAGCAGATACGCAGTATTTT. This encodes CASSLEADTQYF.

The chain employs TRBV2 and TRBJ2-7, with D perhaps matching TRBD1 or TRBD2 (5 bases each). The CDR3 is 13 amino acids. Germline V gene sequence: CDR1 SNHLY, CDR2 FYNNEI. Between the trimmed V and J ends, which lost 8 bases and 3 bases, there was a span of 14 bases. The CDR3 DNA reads TGTGCCAGCGCGGCGGCTGGGGGCTACGAGCAGTACTTC. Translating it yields CASAAAGGYEQYF.

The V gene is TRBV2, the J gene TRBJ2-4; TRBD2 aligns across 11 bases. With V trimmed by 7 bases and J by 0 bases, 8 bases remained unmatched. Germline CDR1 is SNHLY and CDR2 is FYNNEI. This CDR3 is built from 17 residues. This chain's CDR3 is CASKQGLAELAKNIQYF. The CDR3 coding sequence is TGTGCCAGCAAACAGGGACTAGCGGAATTAGCCAAAAACATTCAGTACTTC.

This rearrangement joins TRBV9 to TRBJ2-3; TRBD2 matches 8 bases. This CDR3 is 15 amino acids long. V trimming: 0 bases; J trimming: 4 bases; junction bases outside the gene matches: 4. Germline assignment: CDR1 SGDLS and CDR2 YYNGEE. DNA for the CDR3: TGTGCCAGCAGCGTAGAAGGAGCGGGGGCAGATACGCAGTATTTT. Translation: CASSVEGAGADTQYF.

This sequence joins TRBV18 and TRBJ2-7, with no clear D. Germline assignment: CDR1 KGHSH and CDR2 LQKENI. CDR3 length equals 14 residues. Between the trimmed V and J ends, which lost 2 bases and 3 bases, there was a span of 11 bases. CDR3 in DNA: TGTGCCAGCTCACCAGCGGAGTCAGACTACGAGCAGTACTTC. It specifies CASSPAESDYEQYF.

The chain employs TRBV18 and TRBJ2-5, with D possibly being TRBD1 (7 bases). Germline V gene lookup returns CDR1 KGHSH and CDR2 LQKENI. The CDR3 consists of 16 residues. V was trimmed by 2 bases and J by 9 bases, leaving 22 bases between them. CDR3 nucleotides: TGTGCCAGCTCACCAGGAGGGGGCAGCGGAGATCGTGCCCAGTACTTC. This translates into CASSPGGGSGDRAQYF.

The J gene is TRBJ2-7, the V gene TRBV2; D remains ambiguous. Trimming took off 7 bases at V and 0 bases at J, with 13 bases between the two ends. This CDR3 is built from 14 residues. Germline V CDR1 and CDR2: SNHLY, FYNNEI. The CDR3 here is CASNQVPGSYEQYF. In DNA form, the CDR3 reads TGTGCCAGCAACCAGGTTCCGGGCTCCTACGAGCAGTACTTC.